This note documents a single TCR beta chain sequence. Other DNA sequences from this sample encode an identical CDR3 as well. The CDR3 has 14 amino acids. Germline CDR1 and CDR2: SGHTA and FQGTGA. The V and J ends lost 5 bases and 2 bases, in that order; junction bases with no gene match: 3. This entry comes from a study of blood T cell repertoires in COVID-19. Background on the study: COVID-19 samples collected from the United States, Italy and Spain covered acute and convalescent phases.

How the authors handled the data: Nucleated cell counts were estimated from reference gene primer amplification. Clones were read by immunoSEQ multiplex PCR, and TCRdb kept only the in-frame ones, dropping some. V, J and clone size derive from that table, while D and trimming were established from the DNA sequence. The sample consists of 400,000 to 450,000 clones, around 90% of them appearing once. This chain uses TRBV7-3 with TRBJ2-3; the match to TRBD2 covers 8 bases. This clonotype was sampled from a man aged 18 to 30 with COVID-19, enrolled during active disease. The source material was peripheral blood. CDR3 amino acids: CASSLAGSTDTQYF. CDR3 bases: TGTGCCAGCAGCCTAGCGGGTTCCACAGATACGCAGTATTTT.